This T cell receptor (beta chain) originates from a study of glioma-infiltrating T cells after dendritic cell vaccination. Primers: 60 V beta forward and 13 J beta reverse. Libraries were prepared by immunoSEQ multiplex PCR; TCRdb keeps only in-frame clonotypes and omits some of them. The profile shows tens of thousands of clones, 90% to 95% of them singletons. Germline values: CDR1 PRHDT, CDR2 FYEKMQ (reference sequence). V was clipped by 2 bases and J by 4 bases, with 8 bases between them. The length of the CDR3 is 14 residues. The gene calls are TRBV13 and TRBJ2-2, with D uncertain. The starting material was blood, obtained before dendritic cell vaccination. The sequence derives from a human donor with glioblastoma. The CDR3 DNA sequence: TGTGCCAGCAGCTTATCTTGGGCCACCGGGGAGCTGTTTTTT. It is translated as CASSLSWATGELFF.